The clone carrying this T cell receptor (beta chain) appeared a few times. Its antigen is still unknown. Sequenced material consisted of expressed TCRB transcripts (all of the isolated RNA was reverse transcribed). The method was immunoSEQ multiplex PCR; TCRdb's version includes in-frame clones alone and lacks a portion of them. Of hundreds of thousands of clones in the sample, 13% were seen once. Each donor gave one heparinised blood draw averaging about 100 mL. Cells sorted by CD45RO/CCR7/CD25/CD127/CD95/CD27 comprised CD4+ naive, central memory, regulatory and stem cell-like memory cells. Trimming left V 7 bases short and J 9 bases short, with 9 bases between. Germline V gives CDR1 SQVTM, CDR2 ANQGSEA. The CDR3 totals 9 residues. The sample originates from a study of beta chain features in type 1 diabetes. Broader study findings: For Type 1 diabetes patients, all four CD4+ subsets carried TCRB CDR3s that were moderately but significantly shorter.

This TCR derives from a man aged 18 to 29 with type 1 diabetes. Sequencing input: naive CD4+ T cells from blood. The chain links TRBV29-1 to TRBJ1-2; D gene ambiguous. The CDR3 nucleotides read TGCAGCGCCCTGGAGAGCTACACCTTC. Protein product: CSALESYTF.